The clone carrying this TCR beta chain occurred once. What it recognizes is unknown. The sample comes from a study of T cell responses to AZD1222 COVID-19 vaccine. The CDR3 is made up of 15 amino acids. Trimming removed 3 bases at V and 4 bases at J, with 16 bases between. Germline CDR1 and CDR2: SGDLS and YYNGEE. TCRdb's copy holds only in-frame clones and misses some; the assay was immunoSEQ multiplex PCR. This table holds around 130,000 clones, 80% to 90% found once. Overall study results and limits: Across the whole spike, CD4 TCRs peaked at regions 160-218 and 743-854. An increase in Spike-specific TCR breadth and depth was observed after two AZD1222 doses. Unmutated variant regions are reportedly targeted by nearly half of spike-specific TCRs. Donors were largely white British and mainly female; clonal diversity was possibly underestimated.

This chain uses TRBV9 with TRBJ1-2; the D is unclear. The clonotype originates from an adult in good health. Sample: peripheral blood, taken on day 0 of AZD1222 vaccination. DNA for the CDR3: TGTGCCAGCAGCGCGAGCTCCGGACCAGCCTATGGCTACACCTTC. Translated, it gives CASSASSGPAYGYTF.